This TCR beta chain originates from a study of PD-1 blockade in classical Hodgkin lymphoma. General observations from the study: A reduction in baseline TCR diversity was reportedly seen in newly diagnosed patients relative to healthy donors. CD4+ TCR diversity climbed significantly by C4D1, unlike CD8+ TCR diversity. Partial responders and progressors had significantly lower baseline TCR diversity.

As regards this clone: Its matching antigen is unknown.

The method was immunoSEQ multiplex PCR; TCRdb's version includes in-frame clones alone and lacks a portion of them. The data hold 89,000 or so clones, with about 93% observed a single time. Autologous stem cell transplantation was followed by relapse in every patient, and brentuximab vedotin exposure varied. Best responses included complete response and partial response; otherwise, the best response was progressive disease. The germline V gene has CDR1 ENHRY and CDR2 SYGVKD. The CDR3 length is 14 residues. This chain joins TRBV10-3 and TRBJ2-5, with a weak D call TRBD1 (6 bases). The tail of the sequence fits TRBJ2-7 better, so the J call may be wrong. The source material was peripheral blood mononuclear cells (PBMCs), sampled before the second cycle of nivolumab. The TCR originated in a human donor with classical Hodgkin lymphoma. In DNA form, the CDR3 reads TGTGCCATCAGAACAGACAGGATGACCTACGAGCAGTACTTC. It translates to CAIRTDRMTYEQYF.